This T cell receptor beta chain stems from a study of shared T cell receptors in the human thymus. In its sample, this clone was seen a few times. Germline CDR1 is SGHNT and CDR2 is YYREEE (reference sequence). This CDR3 has 18 amino acids. Trimming at V came to 4 bases and at J to 2 bases, leaving 9 bases not matched to a gene. The assay was immunoSEQ multiplex PCR, and TCRdb's table has in-frame clones only and misses some. The table lists more than 550,000 clones, approximately 87% of them singletons, with 0.0094% in the top ten. Separately, the same data were catalogued under a study of human thymus T cells. That source adds: Among the donors, all were healthy Finnish infants having corrective surgery for congenital heart defects. Thymic tissue was derived from resections collected during corrective heart surgery. Thymic as well as blood repertoires seemed to favor certain V and J genes unevenly. Highly overlapping thymic repertoires in unrelated individuals were reported by related research.

This sequence originates from a boy less than two years old with a congenital heart defect. Sample: thymocytes. The chain links TRBV5-4 to TRBJ2-6; 10 bases match TRBD2. CDR3 DNA: TGTGCCAGCAGCGGATCTAGCGGGAGCCTGCCTGGGGCCAACGTCCTGACTTTC. As protein: CASSGSSGSLPGANVLTF. The full variable domain, rest sourced from reference TRBV5-4 and TRBJ2-6, is ETGVTQSPTHLIKTRGQQVTLRCSSQSGHNTVSWYQQALGQGPQFIFQYYREEENGRGNFPPRFSGLQFPNYSSELNVNALELDDSALYLCASSGSSGSLPGANVLTFGAGSRLTVL.